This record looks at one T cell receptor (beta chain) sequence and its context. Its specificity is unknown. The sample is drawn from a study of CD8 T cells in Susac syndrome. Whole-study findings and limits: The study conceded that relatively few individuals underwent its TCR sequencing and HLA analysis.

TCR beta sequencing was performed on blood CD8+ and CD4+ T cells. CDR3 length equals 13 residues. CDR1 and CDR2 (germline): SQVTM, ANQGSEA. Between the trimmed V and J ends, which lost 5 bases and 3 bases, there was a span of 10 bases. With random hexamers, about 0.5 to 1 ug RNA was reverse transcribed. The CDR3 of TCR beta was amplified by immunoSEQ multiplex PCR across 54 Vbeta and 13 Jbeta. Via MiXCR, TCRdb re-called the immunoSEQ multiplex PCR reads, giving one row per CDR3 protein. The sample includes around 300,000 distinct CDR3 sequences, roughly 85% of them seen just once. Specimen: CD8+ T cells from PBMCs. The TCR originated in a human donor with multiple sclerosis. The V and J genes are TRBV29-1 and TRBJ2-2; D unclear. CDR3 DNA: TGCAGCGTTCATAGCCGGGACACCGGGGAGCTGTTTTTT. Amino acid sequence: CSVHSRDTGELFF.